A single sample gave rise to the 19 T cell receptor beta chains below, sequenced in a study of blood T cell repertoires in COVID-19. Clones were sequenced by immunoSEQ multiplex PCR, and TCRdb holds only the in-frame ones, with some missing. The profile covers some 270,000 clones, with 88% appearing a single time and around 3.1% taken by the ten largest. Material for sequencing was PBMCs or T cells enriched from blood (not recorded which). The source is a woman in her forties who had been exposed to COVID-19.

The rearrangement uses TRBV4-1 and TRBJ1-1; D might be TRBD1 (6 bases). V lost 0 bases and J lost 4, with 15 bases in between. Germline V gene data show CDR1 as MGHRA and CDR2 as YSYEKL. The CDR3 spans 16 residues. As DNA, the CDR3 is TGCGCCAGCAGCCAAGATCTGGTGGGGGCGAGCACTGAAGCTTTCTTT. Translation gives CASSQDLVGASTEAFF.

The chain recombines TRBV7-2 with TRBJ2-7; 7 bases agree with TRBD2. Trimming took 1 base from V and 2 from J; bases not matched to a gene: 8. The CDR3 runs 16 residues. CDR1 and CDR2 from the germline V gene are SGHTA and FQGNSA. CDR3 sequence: CASSLEAGPFTYEQYF. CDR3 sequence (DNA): TGTGCCAGCAGCTTAGAAGCGGGGCCATTTACCTACGAGCAGTACTTC.

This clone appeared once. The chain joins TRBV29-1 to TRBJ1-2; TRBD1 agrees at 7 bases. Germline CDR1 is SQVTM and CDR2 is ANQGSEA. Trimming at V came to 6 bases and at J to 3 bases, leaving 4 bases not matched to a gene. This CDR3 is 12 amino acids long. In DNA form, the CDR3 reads TGCAGCGTGGGACAGTCAGACTATGGCTACACCTTC. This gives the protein CSVGQSDYGYTF.

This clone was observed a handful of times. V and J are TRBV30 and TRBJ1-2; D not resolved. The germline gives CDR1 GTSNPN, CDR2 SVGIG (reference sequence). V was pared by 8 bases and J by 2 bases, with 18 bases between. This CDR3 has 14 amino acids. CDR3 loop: CAHPRGGVNYGYTF. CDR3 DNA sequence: TGTGCCCATCCCCGGGGAGGCGTGAACTATGGCTACACCTTC.

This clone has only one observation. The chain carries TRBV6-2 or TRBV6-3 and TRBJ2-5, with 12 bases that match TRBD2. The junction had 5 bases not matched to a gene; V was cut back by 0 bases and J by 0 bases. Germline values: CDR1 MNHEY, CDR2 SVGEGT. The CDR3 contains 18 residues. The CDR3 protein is CASSYSYRLAGDQETQYF. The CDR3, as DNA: TGTGCCAGCAGTTACTCCTACCGACTAGCGGGAGACCAAGAGACCCAGTACTTC.

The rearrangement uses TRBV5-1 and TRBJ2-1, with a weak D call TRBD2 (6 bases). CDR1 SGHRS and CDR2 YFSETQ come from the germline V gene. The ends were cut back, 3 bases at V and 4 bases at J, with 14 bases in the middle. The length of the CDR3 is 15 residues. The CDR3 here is CASSSLYGGYNEQFF. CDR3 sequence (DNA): TGCGCCAGCAGCTCCCTTTATGGGGGGTACAATGAGCAGTTCTTC. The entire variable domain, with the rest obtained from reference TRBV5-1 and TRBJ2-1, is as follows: KAGVTQTPRYLIKTRGQQVTLSCSPISGHRSVSWYQQTPGQGLQFLFEYFSETQRNKGNFPGRFSGRQFSNSRSEMNVSTLELGDSALYLCASSSLYGGYNEQFFGPGTRLTVL.

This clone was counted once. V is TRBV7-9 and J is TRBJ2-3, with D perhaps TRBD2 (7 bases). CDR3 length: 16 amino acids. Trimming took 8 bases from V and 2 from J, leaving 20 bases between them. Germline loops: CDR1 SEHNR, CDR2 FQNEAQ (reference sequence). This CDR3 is CASGAWAGASTDTQYF. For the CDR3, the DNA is TGTGCCAGCGGGGCATGGGCGGGGGCCTCCACAGATACGCAGTATTTT.

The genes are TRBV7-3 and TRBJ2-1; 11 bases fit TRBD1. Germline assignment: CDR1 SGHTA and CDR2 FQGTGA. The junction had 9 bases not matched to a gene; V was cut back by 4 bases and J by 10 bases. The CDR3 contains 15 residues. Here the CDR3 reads CASSSAGQGGREQFF. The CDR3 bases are TGTGCCAGCAGCTCGGCGGGACAGGGGGGCCGGGAGCAGTTCTTC.

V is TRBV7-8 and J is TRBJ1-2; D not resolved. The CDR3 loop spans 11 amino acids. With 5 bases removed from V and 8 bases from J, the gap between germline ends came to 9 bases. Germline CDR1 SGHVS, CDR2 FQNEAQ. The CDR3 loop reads CASSPGWGYTF. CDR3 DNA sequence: TGTGCCAGCAGCCCGGGTTGGGGCTACACCTTC. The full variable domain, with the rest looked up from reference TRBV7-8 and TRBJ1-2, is GAGVSQSPRYKVAKRGQDVALRCDPISGHVSLFWYQQALGQGPEFLTYFQNEAQLDKSGLPSDRFFAERPEGSVSTLKIQRTQQEDSAVYLCASSPGWGYTFGSGTRLTVV.

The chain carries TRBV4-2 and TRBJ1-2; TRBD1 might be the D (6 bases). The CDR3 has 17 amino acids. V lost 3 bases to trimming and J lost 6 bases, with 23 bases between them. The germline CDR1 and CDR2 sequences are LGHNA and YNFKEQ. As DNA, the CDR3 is TGTGCCAGCAGCCAGGACGAAGTTGGGAGGGGGGCGGATGGCTACACCTTC. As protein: CASSQDEVGRGADGYTF.

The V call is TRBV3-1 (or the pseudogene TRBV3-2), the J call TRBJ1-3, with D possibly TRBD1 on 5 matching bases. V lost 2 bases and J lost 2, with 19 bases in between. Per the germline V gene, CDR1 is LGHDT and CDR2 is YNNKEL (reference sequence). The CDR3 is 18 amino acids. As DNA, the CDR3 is TGTGCCAGCAGCCAAAAACACCCCCAGGGAGGGGCTGGAAACACCATATATTTT. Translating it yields CASSQKHPQGGAGNTIYF.

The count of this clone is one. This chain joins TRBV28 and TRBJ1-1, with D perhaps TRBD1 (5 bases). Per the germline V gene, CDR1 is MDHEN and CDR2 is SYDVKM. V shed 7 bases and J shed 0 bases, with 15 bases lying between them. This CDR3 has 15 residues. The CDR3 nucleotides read TGTGCCAGCACCCCCGGGGGAGCCCTGAACACTGAAGCTTTCTTT. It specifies CASTPGGALNTEAFF.

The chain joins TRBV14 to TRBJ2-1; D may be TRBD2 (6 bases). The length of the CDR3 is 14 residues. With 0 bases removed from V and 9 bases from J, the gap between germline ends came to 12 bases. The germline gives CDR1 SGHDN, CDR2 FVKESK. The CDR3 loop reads CASSQEVLASEQFF. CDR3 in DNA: TGTGCCAGCAGCCAAGAGGTACTAGCCAGTGAGCAGTTCTTC.

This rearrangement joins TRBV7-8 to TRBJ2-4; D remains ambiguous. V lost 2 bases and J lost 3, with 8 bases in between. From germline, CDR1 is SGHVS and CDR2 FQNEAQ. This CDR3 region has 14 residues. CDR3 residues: CASSLFGGKNIQYF. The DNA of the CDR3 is TGTGCCAGCAGCTTATTCGGCGGCAAAAACATTCAGTACTTC.

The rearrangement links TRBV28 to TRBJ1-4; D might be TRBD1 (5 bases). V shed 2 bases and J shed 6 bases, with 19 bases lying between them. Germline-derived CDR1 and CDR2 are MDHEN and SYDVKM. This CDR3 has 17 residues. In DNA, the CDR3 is TGTGCCAGCAGTTTAGTCGGTTTCAGGGTAGTCGATGAAAAACTGTTTTTT. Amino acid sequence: CASSLVGFRVVDEKLFF.

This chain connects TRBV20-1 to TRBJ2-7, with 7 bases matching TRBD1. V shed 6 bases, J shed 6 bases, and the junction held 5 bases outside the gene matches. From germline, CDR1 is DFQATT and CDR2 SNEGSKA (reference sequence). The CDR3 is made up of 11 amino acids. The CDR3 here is CSAKDRTEQYF. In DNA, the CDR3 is TGCAGTGCAAAGGACAGGACCGAGCAGTACTTC.

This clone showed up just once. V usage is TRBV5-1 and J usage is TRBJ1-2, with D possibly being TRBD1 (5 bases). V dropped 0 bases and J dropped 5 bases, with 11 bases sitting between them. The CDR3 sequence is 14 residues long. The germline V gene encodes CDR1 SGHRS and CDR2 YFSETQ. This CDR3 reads CASSLEGPIYGYTF. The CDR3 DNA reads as TGCGCCAGCAGCTTGGAGGGGCCGATATATGGCTACACCTTC.

Here the CDR3 DNA reads TGCAGTGCGGGGCACAATGAGCAGTTCTTC. The encoded protein is CSAGHNEQFF. The chain is built from TRBV20-1 and TRBJ2-1; possibly TRBD1 for D (5 bases). Trimming removed 6 bases at V and 5 bases at J, with 5 bases between. This CDR3 is built from 10 residues. Germline V CDR1 and CDR2: DFQATT, SNEGSKA (reference sequence).

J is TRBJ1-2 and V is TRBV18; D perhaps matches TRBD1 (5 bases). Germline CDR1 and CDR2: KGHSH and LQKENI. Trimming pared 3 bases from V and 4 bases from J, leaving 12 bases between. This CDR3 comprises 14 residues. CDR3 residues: CASSPTDRAYGYTF. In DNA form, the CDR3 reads TGTGCCAGCTCACCGACAGATAGGGCCTATGGCTACACCTTC.